This T cell receptor (beta chain) comes out of a study of blood T cell repertoires in COVID-19. Study information: Sites across the United States, Italy and Spain contributed samples from acute and convalescent COVID-19. Nucleic acid was either cDNA or gDNA, and it came from T cells, B-cell-depleted T cells, or PBMCs.

The CDR3 totals 15 residues. Germline V CDR1 and CDR2: MDHEN, SYDVKM. V trimming: 7 bases; J trimming: 0 bases; junction bases outside the gene matches: 6. Study processing details: Reference gene primers were amplified, and this amplification served to estimate nucleated cell counts. Here immunoSEQ multiplex PCR was the method, and the copy in TCRdb shows in-frame clones only, minus some. From that table come the V and J calls and clone size; the DNA was used to work out D and trimming. Of 200,000 or so clones listed, over 75% are singletons. The specimen sequenced was PBMCs or T cells enriched from blood (not recorded which). V gene TRBV28 combines with J gene TRBJ2-1, with 7 positions matching TRBD1. The receptor was isolated from a woman aged 40-49 years with acute COVID-19. In nucleotides, the CDR3 is TGTGCCAGCACCCTCGGGACAGACTCCTACAATGAGCAGTTCTTC. Protein: CASTLGTDSYNEQFF.